These 16 T cell receptor beta chains were all obtained from the same sample, sequenced in a study of T-cell memory formation after mild COVID-19. MiXCR, applied by TCRdb to the 5' RACE reads, yields one record per CDR3 protein. The sample holds 400,000 to 500,000 distinct CDR3 sequences, over 15% seen once. The sample taken for sequencing was PBMCs or a T cell subset sorted from them (not recorded which). These TCRs come from an adult woman who had mild COVID-19 (a few samples of this study predate the infection). Cell type and time point are not known.

The CDR3 loop is CASSVYRGASGTDTQYF. The CDR3 DNA is TGTGCCAGCAGCGTATACCGGGGGGCCTCAGGGACAGATACGCAGTATTTT. The chain carries TRBV7-9 and TRBJ2-3; D might be TRBD2 (7 bases). Trimming shortened V by 5 bases and J by 3 bases, and 21 bases separated the two germline ends. In germline, CDR1 is SEHNR, CDR2 FQNEAQ (reference sequence). This CDR3 is 17 amino acids long.

This clonotype has more than one count but fewer than ten. This chain links TRBV7-9 with TRBJ2-1; 9 bases are shared with TRBD2. The V gene's germline CDR1 is SEHNR and CDR2 FQNEAQ (reference sequence). CDR3 length: 14 amino acids. Trimming cost V 8 bases and J 6 bases; bases outside gene matches: 8. This CDR3 is CASSTSGGGNEQFF. DNA of the CDR3: TGTGCCAGCTCGACTAGCGGAGGGGGCAATGAGCAGTTCTTC.

This clonotype was counted only a few times. The chain recombines TRBV3-1 with TRBJ2-1; 8 bases map to TRBD1. This CDR3 is built from 15 residues. The V and J ends lost 0 bases and 9 bases, in that order; junction bases with no gene match: 7. Germline lookup yields CDR1 LGHDT and CDR2 YNNKEL (reference sequence). The CDR3 DNA is TGTGCCAGCAGCCAAGACAGGGGGCTGGGGGGTGAGCAGTTCTTC. The encoded protein is CASSQDRGLGGEQFF.

This clonotype was recorded a few times. This chain connects TRBV7-9 to TRBJ2-7; TRBD1 is a possible D gene (5 bases). This CDR3 has 17 amino acids. Germline lookup yields CDR1 SEHNR and CDR2 FQNEAQ (reference sequence). V dropped 2 bases and J dropped 3 bases, with 20 bases sitting between them. In DNA, the CDR3 is TGTGCCAGCAGCTTAAGCACGACCAGGGATCGAAGCTACGAGCAGTACTTC. Its translation is CASSLSTTRDRSYEQYF.

This clonotype was picked up many times. The V gene is TRBV12-3 or TRBV12-4, the J gene TRBJ1-5; the D gene is possibly TRBD1 (5 bases). Trimming took off 0 bases at V and 5 bases at J, with 5 bases between the two ends. The CDR3 contains 13 residues. This CDR3 is CASSLATDQPQHF. The CDR3 DNA sequence: TGTGCCAGCAGTTTAGCGACAGATCAGCCCCAGCATTTT.

The J gene is TRBJ2-7, the V gene TRBV3-1, with 8 bases aligning to TRBD2. Germline lookup yields CDR1 LGHDT and CDR2 YNNKEL (reference sequence). The CDR3 has 12 residues. With 4 bases clipped from V and 5 bases from J, the junction kept 1 base outside the gene matches. The CDR3 coding sequence is TGTGCCAGCAGCCGGACTAGCAACGAGCAGTACTTC. Protein: CASSRTSNEQYF.

The V gene is TRBV7-6, the J gene TRBJ2-7; TRBD1 matches at 8 bases. The junction had 13 bases not matched to a gene; V was cut back by 4 bases and J by 2 bases. In germline, CDR1 is SGHVS, CDR2 FNYEAQ. The CDR3 runs 17 residues. The DNA of the CDR3 is TGTGCCAGCAGCTACGAATCGTTTGGACAGGGAACCTACGAGCAGTACTTC. As protein: CASSYESFGQGTYEQYF.

This clonotype was seen more than once but under ten times. V usage is TRBV27 and J usage is TRBJ2-5; unclear D gene. The germline gives CDR1 MNHEY, CDR2 SMNVEV (reference sequence). The CDR3 length is 13 residues. Trimming took off 2 bases at V and 4 bases at J, with 8 bases between the two ends. The CDR3 region has the DNA TGTGCCAGCAGTTTAAGGGTAGGAGAGACCCAGTACTTC. It yields the protein CASSLRVGETQYF.

The chain has TRBV29-1 and TRBJ1-1; no clear D gene. The V and J ends lost 4 bases and 0 bases respectively, with 12 bases between them. This CDR3 contains 14 residues. Germline CDR1 reads SQVTM; CDR2 reads ANQGSEA. The CDR3 nucleotides are TGCAGCGTTGGATGGCAGGCAATGAACACTGAAGCTTTCTTT. As protein: CSVGWQAMNTEAFF.

The chain carries TRBV7-2 and TRBJ1-2; unclear D gene. V was clipped by 5 bases and J by 2 bases, with 15 bases between them. The length of the CDR3 is 15 residues. Germline CDR1 SGHTA, CDR2 FQGNSA. The CDR3 reads CASSPVLVGNYGYTF. CDR3 nucleotide sequence: TGTGCCAGCAGCCCAGTACTCGTCGGAAACTATGGCTACACCTTC.

This clonotype was observed at least ten times. This chain joins TRBV7-2 and TRBJ2-3, with D perhaps matching TRBD2 (5 bases). CDR1 is SGHTA, CDR2 FQGNSA, per germline. V shed 4 bases and J shed 2 bases, with 13 bases lying between them. The length of the CDR3 is 15 residues. The chain's CDR3 is CASSYLPGITDTQYF. In DNA form, the CDR3 reads TGTGCCAGCAGCTATCTCCCCGGGATCACAGATACGCAGTATTTT.

This clonotype was detected only a few times. The chain has TRBV9 and TRBJ2-5; the D gene could be TRBD1 or TRBD2 (5 bases each). The ends were cut back, 3 bases at V and 3 bases at J, with 9 bases in the middle. The germline V gene encodes CDR1 SGDLS and CDR2 YYNGEE. This CDR3 comprises 13 residues. CDR3 in DNA: TGTGCCAGCAGCGGGGACGGAAAAGAGACCCAGTACTTC. Residues: CASSGDGKETQYF. Full variable domain (rest looked up from reference TRBV9 and TRBJ2-5): DSGVTQTPKHLITATGQRVTLRCSPRSGDLSVYWYQQSLDQGLQFLIQYYNGEERAKGNILERFSAQQFPDLHSELNLSSLELGDSALYFCASSGDGKETQYFGPGTRLLVL.

This clonotype turned up a few times. The chain links TRBV27 to TRBJ1-5; 8 nucleotides align to TRBD1. Germline V gene data show CDR1 as MNHEY and CDR2 as SMNVEV (reference sequence). This CDR3 has 16 amino acids. V lost 0 bases, J lost 7 bases, and 8 bases stayed unmatched. CDR3 residues: CASSLSWQGARQPQHF. CDR3 nucleotides: TGTGCCAGCAGTTTATCGTGGCAGGGGGCGCGGCAGCCCCAGCATTTT.

This chain joins TRBV27 and TRBJ1-6; D remains ambiguous. Germline CDR1 is MNHEY and CDR2 is SMNVEV (reference sequence). V dropped 0 bases and J dropped 9 bases, with 9 bases sitting between them. This CDR3 has 14 residues. The CDR3 loop is CASSLSGHLSPLHF. Written as DNA, the CDR3 is TGTGCCAGCAGTTTATCCGGTCACCTTTCACCCCTCCACTTT.

This chain connects TRBV15 to TRBJ1-1; D perhaps matches TRBD1 (6 bases). CDR3 length equals 15 residues. Germline CDR1 is LNHNV and CDR2 is YYDKDF (reference sequence). Trimming took 0 bases from V and 8 from J, leaving 16 bases between them. CDR3 region: CATSRDSLWGTEAFF. For the CDR3, the DNA is TGTGCCACCAGCAGAGATTCGCTATGGGGGACAGAAGCTTTCTTT.

In this sample, this clonotype turned up a few times. The gene calls are TRBV29-1 and TRBJ2-1, with 8 bases matching TRBD1. The CDR3 is made up of 14 amino acids. V gave up 5 bases and J gave up 4 bases; unmatched junction bases: 7. Per the germline V gene, CDR1 is SQVTM and CDR2 is ANQGSEA. The CDR3 DNA reads as TGCAGCGTTAGATTCACAGGGGGATACAATGAGCAGTTCTTC. Translated, it gives CSVRFTGGYNEQFF.